This is a list of T cell receptor beta chains from one sample in a study of blood T cell repertoires in COVID-19. Measured with immunoSEQ multiplex PCR; TCRdb has only the in-frame clones, and not every one. The data contain roughly 190,000 clones, 85% to 90% of them singletons. Sequencing input: peripheral blood. These receptors came from a human donor in a cohort sampled during active COVID-19. The CDR3 runs from the conserved cysteine through the conserved F or W. The D gene is left open where the match is weak.

v_gene	j_gene	d_gene	CDR3aa	CDR3nt
TRBV11-2	TRBJ2-3	TRBD2	CASSPRTSGSTDTQYF	TGTGCCAGCAGCCCGCGGACTAGCGGAAGCACAGATACGCAGTATTTT
TRBV7-9	TRBJ2-1	TRBD1	CASSSGTGDNEQFF	TGTGCCAGCAGCTCCGGGACAGGGGACAATGAGCAGTTCTTC
TRBV5-1	TRBJ2-1	TRBD2	CASALGGSSYNEQFF	TGCGCCAGTGCCCTGGGGGGGAGCTCCTACAATGAGCAGTTCTTC
TRBV25-1	TRBJ1-1	.	CASSDGTRTEAFF	TGTGCCAGCAGTGACGGGACTCGGACTGAAGCTTTCTTT
TRBV6-4	TRBJ2-2	TRBD1	CARKEPGTGGVGELFF	TGTGCCAGAAAAGAACCCGGGACAGGGGGCGTCGGGGAGCTGTTTTTT
TRBV11-3	TRBJ2-3	.	CASSWLTRGTDTQYF	TGTGCCAGCAGCTGGTTGACTAGGGGCACAGATACGCAGTATTTT
TRBV28	TRBJ2-5	.	CASSYPGLSQETQYF	TGTGCCAGCAGTTACCCGGGACTGAGTCAAGAGACCCAGTACTTC
TRBV5-1	TRBJ2-7	TRBD1	CASSLGGTGVSEQYF	TGCGCCAGCAGCTTGGGGGGGACAGGGGTCTCCGAGCAGTACTTC
TRBV10-3	TRBJ2-3	TRBD2	CAISGTSGRSTDTQYF	TGTGCCATCAGTGGGACTAGCGGGAGGAGCACAGATACGCAGTATTTT
TRBV7-9	TRBJ2-3	.	CASSLSVTQGRADTQYF	TGTGCCAGCAGCTTATCGGTAACCCAGGGGAGGGCAGATACGCAGTATTTT
TRBV6-2/TRBV6-3	TRBJ2-7	TRBD1	CASSLAGGGEQYF	TGTGCCAGCAGTTTGGCAGGGGGCGGCGAGCAGTACTTC